This TCR beta chain was identified during a study of post-analysis software for immune sequencing data. Overall study findings and caveats: The five TRBV segments detected at higher frequency in patients than in controls included TRBV5-6, TRBV5-1 and TRBV20-1.

The V gene end was trimmed by 5 bases and the J gene end by 0 bases; junction bases not matched to a gene: 11. CDR3 size: 18 residues. This clonotype was picked up a small number of times. The antigen is unknown. Researchers reported that TCR beta cDNA libraries carried unique molecular identifiers. T cells numbering about 0.95 to 10 million yielded approximately 500,000 cDNA molecules. TCRdb analysed the PCR reads with MiXCR anew, one entry per CDR3 protein. The sample holds more than 500,000 distinct CDR3 sequences, around 36% seen once. The chain employs TRBV12-3 or TRBV12-4 and TRBJ2-3, with 10 bases aligning to TRBD2. Sequenced sample: blood. This clonotype was obtained from a girl under 18 with multiple sclerosis. CDR3 region: CASSPDGLADPSTDTQYF. The CDR3 bases are TGTGCCAGCAGTCCGGATGGACTAGCGGACCCTAGCACAGATACGCAGTATTTT.